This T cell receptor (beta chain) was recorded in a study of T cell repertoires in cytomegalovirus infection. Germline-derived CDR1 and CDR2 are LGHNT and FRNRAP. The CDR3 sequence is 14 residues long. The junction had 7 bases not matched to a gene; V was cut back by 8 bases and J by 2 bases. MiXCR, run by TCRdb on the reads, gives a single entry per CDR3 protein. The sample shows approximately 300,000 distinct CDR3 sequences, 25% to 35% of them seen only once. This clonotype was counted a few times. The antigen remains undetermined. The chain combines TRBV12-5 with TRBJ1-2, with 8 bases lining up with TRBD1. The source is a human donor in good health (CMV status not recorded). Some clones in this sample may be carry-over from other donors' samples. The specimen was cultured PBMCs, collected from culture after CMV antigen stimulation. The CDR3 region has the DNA TGTGCTAGTAGCGCGGACAGGGAGAACTATGGCTACACCTTC. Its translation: CASSADRENYGYTF.